The rows below give T cell receptor beta chains drawn from one sample of a study of blood T cell repertoires in COVID-19. Using immunoSEQ multiplex PCR, the repertoire was profiled, and TCRdb retains in-frame clones only, with some absent. Of about 70,000 clones listed, over 70% are singletons. Sequencing was carried out using peripheral blood. The receptors shown here come from a man aged 65-85 years who had recovered from COVID-19. The CDR3 runs from the conserved cysteine through the conserved F or W. Fields, in order: D gene, clone size, J gene, V gene, CDR3 DNA, CDR3 protein. The D gene is left open where the match is weak. Part of the rows lack a size; the others show once, few, many or a class for expanded clones.

d_gene: TRBD1; abundance: few; j_gene: TRBJ2-1; v_gene: TRBV7-2; CDR3nt: TGTGCCAGCAGCTCTATGGGACAGGGTTGGAATGAGCAGTTCTTC; CDR3aa: CASSSMGQGWNEQFF
d_gene: NA; abundance: NA; j_gene: TRBJ1-5; v_gene: TRBV6-5; CDR3nt: TGTGCCAGCAGTTACTCCGCAGGGGAGCCCCAGCATTTT; CDR3aa: CASSYSAGEPQHF
d_gene: TRBD1; abundance: NA; j_gene: TRBJ1-6; v_gene: TRBV5-3; CDR3nt: TGTGCCAGGACAGGGGAGAGTTCCTATAATTCACCCCTCCACTTT; CDR3aa: CARTGESSYNSPLHF
d_gene: TRBD1; abundance: few; j_gene: TRBJ1-6; v_gene: TRBV12-3/TRBV12-4; CDR3nt: TGTGCCAGCAGACAGGGGGCTAATTCACCCCTCCACTTT; CDR3aa: CASRQGANSPLHF
d_gene: NA; abundance: NA; j_gene: TRBJ1-6; v_gene: TRBV7-2; CDR3nt: TGTGCCAGCAGATCATTCGGGGGTAATAATTCACCCCTCCACTTT; CDR3aa: CASRSFGGNNSPLHF
d_gene: TRBD1; abundance: NA; j_gene: TRBJ2-2; v_gene: TRBV7-6; CDR3nt: TGTGCCAGCACTCTCCTAGGGGGCGCAGACACCGGGGAGCTGTTTTTT; CDR3aa: CASTLLGGADTGELFF
d_gene: TRBD2; abundance: NA; j_gene: TRBJ2-7; v_gene: TRBV6-2/TRBV6-3; CDR3nt: TGTGCCAGCAGCCCCGGCAGGACCCCAAAGGTGTGGCTAGCGGGAGGGACCTACGAGCAGTACTTC; CDR3aa: CASSPGRTPKVWLAGGTYEQYF
d_gene: NA; abundance: few; j_gene: TRBJ2-7; v_gene: TRBV10-3; CDR3nt: TGTGCCATCAGTGAAGGGGATGCCTACGAGCAGTACTTC; CDR3aa: CAISEGDAYEQYF
d_gene: TRBD2; abundance: NA; j_gene: TRBJ2-1; v_gene: TRBV11-3; CDR3nt: TGTGCCAGCAGCTCCGGACTAGCTTACAATGAGCAGTTCTTC; CDR3aa: CASSSGLAYNEQFF
d_gene: TRBD2; abundance: NA; j_gene: TRBJ2-5; v_gene: TRBV2; CDR3nt: TGTGCCAGCAGTGAACAGGGACTAGCGCAAGAGACCCAGTACTTC; CDR3aa: CASSEQGLAQETQYF
d_gene: TRBD1; abundance: NA; j_gene: TRBJ1-6; v_gene: TRBV4-3; CDR3nt: TGCGCCAGCAGCCGGGGACCGGGACAGAATTCACCCCTCCACTTT; CDR3aa: CASSRGPGQNSPLHF
d_gene: TRBD1; abundance: NA; j_gene: TRBJ1-5; v_gene: TRBV18; CDR3nt: TGTGCCAGCTCAGGGACAGGGCAGCAGCCCCAGCATTTT; CDR3aa: CASSGTGQQPQHF
d_gene: TRBD2; abundance: NA; j_gene: TRBJ2-3; v_gene: TRBV30; CDR3nt: TGTGCCTGGAGTGGAGCGGGGGGGCTTACAGATACGCAGTATTTT; CDR3aa: CAWSGAGGLTDTQYF
d_gene: NA; abundance: NA; j_gene: TRBJ1-1; v_gene: TRBV30; CDR3nt: TGTGCCTGGAGTGACGCCCGGTGGAACACTGAAGCTTTCTTT; CDR3aa: CAWSDARWNTEAFF
d_gene: NA; abundance: NA; j_gene: TRBJ2-1; v_gene: TRBV9; CDR3nt: TGTGCCAGCAGCGCTAACAATGAGCAGTTCTTC; CDR3aa: CASSANNEQFF
d_gene: NA; abundance: NA; j_gene: TRBJ1-2; v_gene: TRBV27; CDR3nt: TGTGCCAGCAGTTTTTCTGGTGAGAGTGGCTACACCTTC; CDR3aa: CASSFSGESGYTF
d_gene: TRBD1; abundance: NA; j_gene: TRBJ2-3; v_gene: TRBV6-5; CDR3nt: TGTGCCAGCAGCTCCGGGACAGGGTCGGATACGCAGTATTTT; CDR3aa: CASSSGTGSDTQYF
d_gene: TRBD2; abundance: NA; j_gene: TRBJ2-3; v_gene: TRBV6-1; CDR3nt: TGTGCCAGCAGTGGGGGACTAGCGGCTAGCACAGATACGCAGTATTTT; CDR3aa: CASSGGLAASTDTQYF
d_gene: NA; abundance: NA; j_gene: TRBJ1-2; v_gene: TRBV11-3; CDR3nt: TGTGCCAGCAGCGTAACAGGGTTGGCCTATGGCTACACCTTC; CDR3aa: CASSVTGLAYGYTF
d_gene: NA; abundance: few; j_gene: TRBJ1-5; v_gene: TRBV19; CDR3nt: TGTGCCAGTAGCCCGTCGGGGTCATATCAGCCCCAGCATTTT; CDR3aa: CASSPSGSYQPQHF
d_gene: NA; abundance: NA; j_gene: TRBJ2-3; v_gene: TRBV5-1; CDR3nt: TGCGCCAGCAGCTTGGCCGGGGGGCCCAGCACAGATACGCAGTATTTT; CDR3aa: CASSLAGGPSTDTQYF
d_gene: NA; abundance: NA; j_gene: TRBJ1-1; v_gene: TRBV7-9; CDR3nt: TGTGCCAGCAGCTTAACGGGGGGCACTGAAGCTTTCTTT; CDR3aa: CASSLTGGTEAFF
d_gene: NA; abundance: NA; j_gene: TRBJ1-4; v_gene: TRBV28; CDR3nt: TGTGCCAGCAGGAGTCAGGGGCGCAATGAAAAACTGTTTTTT; CDR3aa: CASRSQGRNEKLFF
d_gene: NA; abundance: NA; j_gene: TRBJ2-3; v_gene: TRBV4-3; CDR3nt: TGCGCCAGCAGCCAAGATCGTAGGGCTAGCGTTGGAGATACGCAGTATTTT; CDR3aa: CASSQDRRASVGDTQYF
d_gene: NA; abundance: NA; j_gene: TRBJ2-2; v_gene: TRBV5-4; CDR3nt: TGTGCCAGCAGCCGCGGACAGTCGAACACCGGGGAGCTGTTTTTT; CDR3aa: CASSRGQSNTGELFF
d_gene: TRBD1; abundance: NA; j_gene: TRBJ1-1; v_gene: TRBV7-9; CDR3nt: TGTGCCAGCAGCTTGGACAGGGGGAAATCTTTCTTT; CDR3aa: CASSLDRGKSFF
d_gene: NA; abundance: NA; j_gene: TRBJ1-6; v_gene: TRBV2; CDR3nt: TGTGCCAGCAGTGAAAGGAGGGTGGGCTATTCACCCCTCCACTTT; CDR3aa: CASSERRVGYSPLHF
d_gene: TRBD1; abundance: NA; j_gene: TRBJ2-7; v_gene: TRBV3-1/TRBV3-2; CDR3nt: TGTGCCAGCAGCCAAGATGGTGACAGGGGTGGCGAGCAGTACTTC; CDR3aa: CASSQDGDRGGEQYF
d_gene: NA; abundance: NA; j_gene: TRBJ2-1; v_gene: TRBV21-1; CDR3nt: TGTGCCAGCAGCAAAGATCTAAGCAATGAGCAGTTCTTC; CDR3aa: CASSKDLSNEQFF
d_gene: TRBD1; abundance: once; j_gene: TRBJ2-1; v_gene: TRBV19; CDR3nt: TGTGCCAGTAGTATAGTAGGGACAGGGGGACGAAATGAGCAGTTCTTC; CDR3aa: CASSIVGTGGRNEQFF
d_gene: NA; abundance: NA; j_gene: TRBJ1-6; v_gene: TRBV28; CDR3nt: TGTGCCAGCAGTTTAGGGTTCAGGGGAGTGAATTCACCCCTCCACTTT; CDR3aa: CASSLGFRGVNSPLHF
d_gene: NA; abundance: once; j_gene: TRBJ1-3; v_gene: TRBV7-9; CDR3nt: TGTGCCAGCAGCTTAGTGCCCAGGGCGTATGGAAACACCATATATTTT; CDR3aa: CASSLVPRAYGNTIYF
d_gene: TRBD1; abundance: NA; j_gene: TRBJ1-2; v_gene: TRBV10-3; CDR3nt: TGTGCCATCAGTCCCAACGACAGGGAGAGAGGCTACACCTTC; CDR3aa: CAISPNDRERGYTF
d_gene: TRBD2; abundance: NA; j_gene: TRBJ2-1; v_gene: TRBV19; CDR3nt: TGTGCCAGTAGTATTGAAATAACTAGCGGGGGAGTGAGGGACAATGAGCAGTTCTTC; CDR3aa: CASSIEITSGGVRDNEQFF
d_gene: NA; abundance: NA; j_gene: TRBJ1-4; v_gene: TRBV27; CDR3nt: TGTGCCAGCAGCTCTTCGGGGGCAACTAATGAAAAACTGTTTTTT; CDR3aa: CASSSSGATNEKLFF
d_gene: NA; abundance: NA; j_gene: TRBJ1-2; v_gene: TRBV18; CDR3nt: TGTGCCAGCTCACCCGCCGGGGATGGCTACACCTTC; CDR3aa: CASSPAGDGYTF
d_gene: TRBD1; abundance: once; j_gene: TRBJ2-1; v_gene: TRBV11-3; CDR3nt: TGTGCCAGCAGCCACAAACCGCAGGGGGCAGGTAGGGGTGAGCAGTTCTTC; CDR3aa: CASSHKPQGAGRGEQFF
d_gene: TRBD1; abundance: NA; j_gene: TRBJ2-2; v_gene: TRBV28; CDR3nt: TGTGCCATTCAAGAGGCCTGGGACAGGGGCACCGGGGAGCTGTTTTTT; CDR3aa: CAIQEAWDRGTGELFF
d_gene: TRBD2; abundance: NA; j_gene: TRBJ2-3; v_gene: TRBV5-4; CDR3nt: TGTGCCAGCAGCTTGGGCCGACTAGCGGGGGGGAGCTCAGATACGCAGTATTTT; CDR3aa: CASSLGRLAGGSSDTQYF
d_gene: NA; abundance: NA; j_gene: TRBJ2-3; v_gene: TRBV6-2/TRBV6-3; CDR3nt: TGTGCCAGCAGTTACTCCACTCGCACGCAGTATTTT; CDR3aa: CASSYSTRTQYF
d_gene: NA; abundance: NA; j_gene: TRBJ2-7; v_gene: TRBV12-3/TRBV12-4; CDR3nt: TGTGCCAGCAGTCCCTCGGGGTTCTACGAGCAGTACTTC; CDR3aa: CASSPSGFYEQYF
d_gene: TRBD1; abundance: NA; j_gene: TRBJ2-7; v_gene: TRBV10-3; CDR3nt: TGTGCCATCCGGACCCGGGACAGGGACGACGAGCAGTACTTC; CDR3aa: CAIRTRDRDDEQYF